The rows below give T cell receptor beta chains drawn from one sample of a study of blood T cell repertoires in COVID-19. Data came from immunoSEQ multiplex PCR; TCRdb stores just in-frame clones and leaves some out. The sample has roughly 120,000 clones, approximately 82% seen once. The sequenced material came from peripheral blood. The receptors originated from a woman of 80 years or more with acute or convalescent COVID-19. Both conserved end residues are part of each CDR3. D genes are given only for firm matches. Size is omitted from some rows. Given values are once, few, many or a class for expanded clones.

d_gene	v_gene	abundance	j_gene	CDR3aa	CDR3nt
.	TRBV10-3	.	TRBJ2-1	CAISEARGFNEQFF	TGTGCCATCAGTGAGGCTCGAGGGTTCAATGAGCAGTTCTTC
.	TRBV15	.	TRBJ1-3	CATSEQGNTIYF	TGTGCCACCAGCGAACAGGGAAACACCATATATTTT
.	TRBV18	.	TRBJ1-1	CASSLQVQNTEAFF	TGTGCCAGCTCACTACAGGTCCAGAACACTGAAGCTTTCTTT
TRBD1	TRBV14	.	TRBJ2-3	CASSQRPGQGTDTQYF	TGTGCCAGCAGCCAGAGACCGGGACAGGGAACAGATACGCAGTATTTT
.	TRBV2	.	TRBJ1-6	CASSATAYNSPLHF	TGTGCCAGCAGTGCGACAGCCTATAATTCACCCCTCCACTTT
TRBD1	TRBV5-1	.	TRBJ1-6	CASSSGQGDSPLHF	TGCGCCAGCAGCTCCGGACAGGGTGATTCACCCCTCCACTTT
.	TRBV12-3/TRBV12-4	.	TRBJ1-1	CASSLVPRTEAFF	TGTGCCAGCAGTTTAGTCCCGAGGACTGAAGCTTTCTTT
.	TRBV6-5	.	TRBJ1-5	CASRPGRSGPQHF	TGTGCCAGCAGACCTGGGAGGTCTGGGCCCCAGCATTTT
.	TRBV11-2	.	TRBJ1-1	CASSPRAAWNTEAFF	TGTGCCAGCAGCCCCAGGGCTGCTTGGAACACTGAAGCTTTCTTT
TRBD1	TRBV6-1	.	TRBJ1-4	CASRERGGTANEKLFF	TGTGCCAGCAGAGAAAGAGGCGGGACAGCTAATGAAAAACTGTTTTTT
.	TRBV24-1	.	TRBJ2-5	CATSDLTPGETQYF	TGTGCCACCAGCGACTTGACTCCCGGGGAGACCCAGTACTTC
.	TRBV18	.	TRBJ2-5	CASSPGQQETQYF	TGTGCCAGCTCACCAGGGCAGCAAGAGACCCAGTACTTC
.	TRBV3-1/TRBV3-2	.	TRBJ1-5	CASSQDSGGNQPQHF	TGTGCCAGCAGCCAAGACTCCGGGGGTAATCAGCCCCAGCATTTT
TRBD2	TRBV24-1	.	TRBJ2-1	CATSDSTGLAGNNEQFF	TGTGCCACCAGTGATTCAACCGGACTAGCGGGAAACAATGAGCAGTTCTTC
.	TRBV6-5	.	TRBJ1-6	CASSYSYRGDSPLHF	TGTGCCAGCAGTTACTCGTATCGGGGGGATTCACCCCTCCACTTT
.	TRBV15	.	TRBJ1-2	CATSRDVQRPGRAANYGYTF	TGTGCCACCAGCAGAGATGTTCAGCGGCCCGGACGAGCAGCTAACTATGGCTACACCTTC
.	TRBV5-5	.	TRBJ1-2	CATSPAGGNGYTF	TGTGCCACCTCACCGGCGGGGGGGAATGGCTACACCTTC
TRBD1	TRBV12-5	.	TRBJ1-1	CASGTGQGLAEAFF	TGTGCTAGTGGAACGGGACAGGGATTGGCCGAAGCTTTCTTT
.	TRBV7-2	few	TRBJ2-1	CASSLGGGPKQFF	TGTGCCAGCAGCCTAGGAGGGGGACCCAAGCAGTTCTTC
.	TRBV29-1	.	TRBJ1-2	CSVPAGSGFNYGYTF	TGCAGCGTCCCGGCCGGATCGGGGTTCAACTATGGCTACACCTTC
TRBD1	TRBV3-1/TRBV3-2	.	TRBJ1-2	CASRSQGNYGYTF	TGTGCCAGCAGATCACAGGGGAACTATGGCTACACCTTC
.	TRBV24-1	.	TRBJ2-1	CATSEGGDEQFF	TGTGCCACCAGCGAGGGAGGCGATGAGCAGTTCTTC
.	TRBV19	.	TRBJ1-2	CASSSTGTLDSGYTF	TGTGCCAGTAGCTCTACCGGGACCTTGGACAGTGGCTACACCTTC
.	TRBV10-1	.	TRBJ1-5	CASSGSRREVQPQHF	TGCGCCAGCAGTGGGTCGCGCAGGGAGGTTCAGCCCCAGCATTTT
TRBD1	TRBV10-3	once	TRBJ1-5	CAISESTGTGHQPQHF	TGTGCCATCAGTGAGTCGACTGGGACAGGGCATCAGCCCCAGCATTTT
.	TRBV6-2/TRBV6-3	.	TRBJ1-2	CASSAPPPANYGYTF	TGTGCCAGCAGTGCCCCACCACCAGCTAACTATGGCTACACCTTC
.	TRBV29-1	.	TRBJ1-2	CSVGDSLFYGYTF	TGCAGCGTGGGGGACTCCCTTTTTTATGGCTACACCTTC
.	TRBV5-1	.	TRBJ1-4	CASSDDPSGAEKLFF	TGCGCCAGCAGCGACGACCCTTCAGGGGCGGAAAAACTGTTTTTT
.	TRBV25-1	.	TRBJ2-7	CASSHAGDFSSYEQYF	TGTGCCAGCAGCCACGCTGGGGACTTCAGCTCCTACGAGCAGTACTTC
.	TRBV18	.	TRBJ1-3	CASSPGASSGNTIYF	TGTGCCAGCTCACCTGGGGCGAGCTCTGGAAACACCATATATTTT
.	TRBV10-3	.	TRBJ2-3	CAIRDSARTDTQYF	TGTGCCATCAGGGATAGCGCCCGCACAGATACGCAGTATTTT
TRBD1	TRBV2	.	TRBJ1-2	CASNGAGTDGYTF	TGTGCCAGCAATGGGGCTGGGACAGACGGCTACACCTTC
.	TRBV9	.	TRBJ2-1	CASSPDRGQRSSGDYEQFF	TGTGCCAGCAGCCCCGACAGGGGGCAAAGGTCTAGCGGGGACTATGAGCAGTTCTTC
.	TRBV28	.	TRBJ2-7	CASSLGVTGQYF	TGTGCCAGCAGCCTTGGAGTAACAGGGCAGTACTTC
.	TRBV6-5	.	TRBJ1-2	CATSQAFSGGYTF	TGTGCCACCTCCCAGGCGTTTTCGGGAGGCTACACCTTC
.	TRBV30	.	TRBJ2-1	CAWIEKSSYNEQFF	TGTGCCTGGATCGAGAAGAGCTCCTACAATGAGCAGTTCTTC
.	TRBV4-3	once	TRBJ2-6	CASSQDLYPGANSGANVLTF	TGCGCCAGCAGCCAAGATTTATACCCAGGGGCTAACTCTGGGGCCAACGTCCTGACTTTC
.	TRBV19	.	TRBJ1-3	CASTRALVFSGNTIYF	TGTGCCAGTACCAGGGCCTTGGTTTTCTCTGGAAACACCATATATTTT
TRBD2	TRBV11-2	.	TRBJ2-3	CASSSGSGAGTDTQYF	TGTGCCAGCAGCTCAGGTAGCGGGGCTGGCACAGATACGCAGTATTTT
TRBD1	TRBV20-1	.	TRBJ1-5	CSASQPPGGYQPQHF	TGCAGTGCTAGTCAACCGCCAGGGGGCTATCAGCCCCAGCATTTT
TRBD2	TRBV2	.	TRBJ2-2	CASSRRGWGLATNTGELFF	TGTGCCAGCTCCCGAAGGGGTTGGGGACTAGCGACGAACACCGGGGAGCTGTTTTTT
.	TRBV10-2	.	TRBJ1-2	CASRGRGRGYTF	TGCGCCAGCAGAGGGCGGGGGAGAGGCTACACCTTC
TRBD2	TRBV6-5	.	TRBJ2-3	CASSPTSGGTDTQYF	TGTGCCAGCAGTCCGACTAGCGGGGGCACAGATACGCAGTATTTT
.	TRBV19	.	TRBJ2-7	CASSIDHGEIGWYEQYF	TGTGCCAGTAGTATAGATCATGGGGAGATCGGATGGTACGAGCAGTACTTC
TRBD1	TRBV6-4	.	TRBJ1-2	CASSDTGTGAYGYTF	TGTGCCAGCAGTGACACCGGGACAGGTGCTTATGGCTACACCTTC
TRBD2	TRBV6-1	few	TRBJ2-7	CASSDREAGLSYEQYF	TGTGCCAGCAGTGATCGAGAAGCGGGGCTCTCCTACGAGCAGTACTTC
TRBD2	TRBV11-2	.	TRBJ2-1	CASSRSGGAYNEQFF	TGTGCCAGCAGCCGTAGCGGGGGGGCCTACAATGAGCAGTTCTTC